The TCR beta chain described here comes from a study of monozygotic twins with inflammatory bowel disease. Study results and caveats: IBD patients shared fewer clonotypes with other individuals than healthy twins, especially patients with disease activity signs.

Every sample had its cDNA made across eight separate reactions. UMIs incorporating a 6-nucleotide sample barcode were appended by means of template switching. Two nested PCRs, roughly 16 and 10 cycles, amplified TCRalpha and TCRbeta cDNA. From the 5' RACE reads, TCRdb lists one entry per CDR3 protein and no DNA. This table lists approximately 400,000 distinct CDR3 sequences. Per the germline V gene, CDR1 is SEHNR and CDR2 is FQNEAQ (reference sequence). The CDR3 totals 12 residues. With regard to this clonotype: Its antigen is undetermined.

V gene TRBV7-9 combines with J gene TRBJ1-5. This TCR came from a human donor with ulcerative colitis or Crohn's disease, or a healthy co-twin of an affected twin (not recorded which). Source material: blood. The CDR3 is CASSLDRQPADF.